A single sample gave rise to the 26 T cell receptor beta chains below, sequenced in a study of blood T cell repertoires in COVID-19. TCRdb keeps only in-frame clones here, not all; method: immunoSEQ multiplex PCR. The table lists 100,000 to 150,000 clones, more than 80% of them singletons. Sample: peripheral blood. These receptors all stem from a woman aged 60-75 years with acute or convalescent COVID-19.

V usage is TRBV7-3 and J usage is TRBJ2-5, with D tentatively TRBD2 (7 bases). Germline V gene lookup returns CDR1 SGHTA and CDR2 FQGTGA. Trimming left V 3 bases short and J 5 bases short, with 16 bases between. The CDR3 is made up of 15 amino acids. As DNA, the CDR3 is TGTGCCAGCAGCTTGATCGGGGGGCGCCCTGAGACCCAGTACTTC. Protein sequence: CASSLIGGRPETQYF.

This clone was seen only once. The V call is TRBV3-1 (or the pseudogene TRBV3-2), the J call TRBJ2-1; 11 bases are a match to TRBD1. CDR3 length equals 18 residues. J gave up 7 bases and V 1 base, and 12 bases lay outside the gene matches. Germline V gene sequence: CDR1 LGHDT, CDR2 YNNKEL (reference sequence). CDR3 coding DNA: TGTGCCAGCAGCCAAGCCCGGGACAGGGGGAGAGTAGGTAATGAGCAGTTCTTC. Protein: CASSQARDRGRVGNEQFF.

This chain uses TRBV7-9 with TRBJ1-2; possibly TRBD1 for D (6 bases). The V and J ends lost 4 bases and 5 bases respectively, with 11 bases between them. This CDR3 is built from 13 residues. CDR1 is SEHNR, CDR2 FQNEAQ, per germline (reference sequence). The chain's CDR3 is CASSSVQGYGYTF. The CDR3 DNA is TGTGCCAGCAGCTCAGTGCAGGGGTATGGCTACACCTTC.

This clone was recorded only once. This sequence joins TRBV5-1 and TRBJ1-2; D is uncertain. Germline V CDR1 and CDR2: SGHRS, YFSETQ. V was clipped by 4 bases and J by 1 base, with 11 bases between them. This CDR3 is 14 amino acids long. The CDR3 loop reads CASSPGMGNYGYTF. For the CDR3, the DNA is TGCGCCAGCAGCCCGGGTATGGGTAACTATGGCTACACCTTC. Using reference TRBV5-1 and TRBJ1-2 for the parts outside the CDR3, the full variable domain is KAGVTQTPRYLIKTRGQQVTLSCSPISGHRSVSWYQQTPGQGLQFLFEYFSETQRNKGNFPGRFSGRQFSNSRSEMNVSTLELGDSALYLCASSPGMGNYGYTFGSGTRLTVV.

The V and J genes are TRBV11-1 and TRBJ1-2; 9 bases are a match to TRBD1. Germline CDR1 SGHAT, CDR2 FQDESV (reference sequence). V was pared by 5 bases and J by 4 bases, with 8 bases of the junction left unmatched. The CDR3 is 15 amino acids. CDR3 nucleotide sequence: TGTGCCAGCAGCATACCGGGACAGGGATCCTATGGCTACACCTTC. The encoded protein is CASSIPGQGSYGYTF.

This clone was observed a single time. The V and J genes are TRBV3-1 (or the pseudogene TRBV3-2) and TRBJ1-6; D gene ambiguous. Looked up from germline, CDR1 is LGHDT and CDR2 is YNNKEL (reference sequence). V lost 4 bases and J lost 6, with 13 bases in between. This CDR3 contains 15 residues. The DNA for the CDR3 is TGTGCCAGCAGCCCATCACTCGGGATTAATTCACCCCTCCACTTT. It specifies CASSPSLGINSPLHF.

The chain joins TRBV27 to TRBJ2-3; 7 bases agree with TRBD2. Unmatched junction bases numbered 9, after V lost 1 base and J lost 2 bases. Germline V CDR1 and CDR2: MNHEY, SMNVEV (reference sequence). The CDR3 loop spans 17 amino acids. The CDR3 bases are TGTGCCAGCAGTTTATGGTCTAGCGGCCCTACCACAGATACGCAGTATTTT. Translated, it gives CASSLWSSGPTTDTQYF.

CDR3 in amino acids: CASSQDPRSSGNTIYF. The CDR3 coding sequence is TGCGCCAGCAGCCAAGATCCCAGAAGCTCTGGAAACACCATATATTTT. This chain uses TRBV4-1 with TRBJ1-3, with unresolved D. Trimming took off 0 bases at V and 0 bases at J, with 9 bases between the two ends. Germline V gives CDR1 MGHRA, CDR2 YSYEKL. The CDR3 totals 16 residues.

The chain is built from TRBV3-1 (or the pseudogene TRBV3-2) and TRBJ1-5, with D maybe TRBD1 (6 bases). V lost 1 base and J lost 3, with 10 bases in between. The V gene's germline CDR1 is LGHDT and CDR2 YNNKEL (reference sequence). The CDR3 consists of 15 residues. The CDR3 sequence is CASSQVAGDNQPQHF. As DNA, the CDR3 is TGTGCCAGCAGCCAAGTTGCAGGGGACAATCAGCCCCAGCATTTT.

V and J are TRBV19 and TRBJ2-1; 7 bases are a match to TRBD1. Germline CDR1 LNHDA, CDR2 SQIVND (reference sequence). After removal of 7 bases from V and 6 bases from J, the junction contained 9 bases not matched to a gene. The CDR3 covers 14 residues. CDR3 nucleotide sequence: TGTGCCAGTACTCCTGGGACAGCAATCAATGAGCAGTTCTTC. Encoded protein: CASTPGTAINEQFF.

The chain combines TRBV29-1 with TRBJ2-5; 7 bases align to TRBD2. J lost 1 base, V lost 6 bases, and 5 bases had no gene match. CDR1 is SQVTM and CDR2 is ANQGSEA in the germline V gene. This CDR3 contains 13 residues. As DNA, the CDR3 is TGCAGCGTGGGAGGGCCGATCCAAGAGACCCAGTACTTC. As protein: CSVGGPIQETQYF.

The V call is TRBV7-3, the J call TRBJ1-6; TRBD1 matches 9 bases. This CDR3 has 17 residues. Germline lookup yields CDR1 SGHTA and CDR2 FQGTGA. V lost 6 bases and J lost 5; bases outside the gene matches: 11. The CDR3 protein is CASSRTSGTGNNSPLHF. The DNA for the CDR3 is TGTGCCAGCAGTCGAACTTCCGGGACAGGGAATAATTCACCCCTCCACTTT.

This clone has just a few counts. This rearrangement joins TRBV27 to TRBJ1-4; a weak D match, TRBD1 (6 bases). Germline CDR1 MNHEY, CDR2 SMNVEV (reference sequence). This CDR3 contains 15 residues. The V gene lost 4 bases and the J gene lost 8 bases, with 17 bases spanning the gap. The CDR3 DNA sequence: TGTGCCAGCAGTTACCAGGGGTCTCCTGGAGAAAAACTGTTTTTT. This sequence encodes CASSYQGSPGEKLFF. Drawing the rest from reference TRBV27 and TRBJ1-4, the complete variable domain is EAQVTQNPRYLITVTGKKLTVTCSQNMNHEYMSWYRQDPGLGLRQIYYSMNVEVTDKGDVPEGYKVSRKEKRNFPLILESPSPNQTSLYFCASSYQGSPGEKLFFGSGTQLSVL.

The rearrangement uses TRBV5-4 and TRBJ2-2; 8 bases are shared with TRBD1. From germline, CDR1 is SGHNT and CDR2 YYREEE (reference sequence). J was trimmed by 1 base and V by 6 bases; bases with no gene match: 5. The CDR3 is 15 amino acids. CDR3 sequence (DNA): TGTGCCAGCAAGGGGGACAGGATGAACACCGGGGAGCTGTTTTTT. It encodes CASKGDRMNTGELFF.

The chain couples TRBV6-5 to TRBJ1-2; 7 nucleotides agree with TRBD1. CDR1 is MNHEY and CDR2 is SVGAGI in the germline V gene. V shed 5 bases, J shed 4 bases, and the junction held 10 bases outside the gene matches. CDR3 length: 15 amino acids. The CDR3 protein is CASSNWQGVFYGYTF. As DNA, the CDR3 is TGTGCCAGCAGTAATTGGCAGGGGGTTTTCTATGGCTACACCTTC.

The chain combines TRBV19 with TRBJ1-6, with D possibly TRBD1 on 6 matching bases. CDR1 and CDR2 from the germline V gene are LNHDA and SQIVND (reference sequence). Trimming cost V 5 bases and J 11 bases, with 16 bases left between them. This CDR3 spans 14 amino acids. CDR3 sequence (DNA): TGTGCCAGTAGTGCAGGACAGACGATACCACCCCTCCACTTT. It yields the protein CASSAGQTIPPLHF.

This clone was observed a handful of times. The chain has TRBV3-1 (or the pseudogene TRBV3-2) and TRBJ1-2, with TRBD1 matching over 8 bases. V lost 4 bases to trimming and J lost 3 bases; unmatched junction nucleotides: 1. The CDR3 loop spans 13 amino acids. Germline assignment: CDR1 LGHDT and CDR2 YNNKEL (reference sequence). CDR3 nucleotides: TGTGCCAGCAGCCCGACAGGGGACTATGGCTACACCTTC. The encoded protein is CASSPTGDYGYTF.

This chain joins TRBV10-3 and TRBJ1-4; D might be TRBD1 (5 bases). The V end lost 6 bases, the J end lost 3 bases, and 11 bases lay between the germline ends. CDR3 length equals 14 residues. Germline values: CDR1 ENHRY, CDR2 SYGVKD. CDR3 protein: CAISLGGANEKLFF. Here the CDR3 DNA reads TGTGCCATCAGCCTCGGGGGGGCTAATGAAAAACTGTTTTTT.

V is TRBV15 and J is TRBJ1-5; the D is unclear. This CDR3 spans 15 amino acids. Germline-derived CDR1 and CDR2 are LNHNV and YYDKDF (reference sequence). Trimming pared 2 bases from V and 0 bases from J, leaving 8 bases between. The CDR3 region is CATSRFPFSNQPQHF. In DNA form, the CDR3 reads TGTGCCACCAGCAGATTTCCCTTTAGCAATCAGCCCCAGCATTTT.

The DNA of the CDR3 is TGTGCCAGCACCCTAGGGACAGGCCCCCAAGAGACCCAGTACTTC. It is translated as CASTLGTGPQETQYF. The chain couples TRBV28 to TRBJ2-5; 8 bases match TRBD1. Per the germline V gene, CDR1 is MDHEN and CDR2 is SYDVKM. There are 15 residues in the CDR3. V dropped 7 bases and J dropped 1; count of bases not matched to a gene: 8.

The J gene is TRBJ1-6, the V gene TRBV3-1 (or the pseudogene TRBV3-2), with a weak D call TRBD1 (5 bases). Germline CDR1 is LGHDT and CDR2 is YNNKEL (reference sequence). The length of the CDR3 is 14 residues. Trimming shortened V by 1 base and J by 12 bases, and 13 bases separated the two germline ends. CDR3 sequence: CASSQGRGGEPLHF. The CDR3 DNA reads TGTGCCAGCAGCCAAGGACGGGGGGGGGAACCCCTCCACTTT.

CDR3 nucleotide sequence: TGTGCCACCAGTGTCGGACTGGGGGCCGGCAATCAGCCCCAGCATTTT. Translating gives CATSVGLGAGNQPQHF. The chain combines TRBV24-1 with TRBJ1-5, with a weak D call TRBD1 (6 bases). Trimming removed 5 bases at V and 2 bases at J, with 15 bases between. The CDR3 has 16 residues. CDR1 and CDR2 from the germline V gene are KGHDR and SFDVKD.

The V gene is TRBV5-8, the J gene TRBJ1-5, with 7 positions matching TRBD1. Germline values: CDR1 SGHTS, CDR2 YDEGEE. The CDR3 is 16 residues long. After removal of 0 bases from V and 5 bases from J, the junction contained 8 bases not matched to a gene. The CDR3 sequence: CASSLVAGGNYQPQHF. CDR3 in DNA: TGTGCCAGCAGCTTGGTGGCAGGGGGGAATTATCAGCCCCAGCATTTT.

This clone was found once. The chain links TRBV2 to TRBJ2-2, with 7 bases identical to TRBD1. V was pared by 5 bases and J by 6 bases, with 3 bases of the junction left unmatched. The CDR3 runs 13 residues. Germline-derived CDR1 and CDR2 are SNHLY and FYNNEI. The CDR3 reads CASSYRGAGELFF. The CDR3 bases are TGTGCCAGCAGTTACAGGGGCGCCGGGGAGCTGTTTTTT.

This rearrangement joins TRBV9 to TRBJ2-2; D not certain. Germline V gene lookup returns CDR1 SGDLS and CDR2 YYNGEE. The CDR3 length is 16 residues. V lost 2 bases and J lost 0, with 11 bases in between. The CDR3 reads CASSVGEFANTGELFF. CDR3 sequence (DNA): TGTGCCAGCAGCGTGGGCGAGTTCGCGAACACCGGGGAGCTGTTTTTT.

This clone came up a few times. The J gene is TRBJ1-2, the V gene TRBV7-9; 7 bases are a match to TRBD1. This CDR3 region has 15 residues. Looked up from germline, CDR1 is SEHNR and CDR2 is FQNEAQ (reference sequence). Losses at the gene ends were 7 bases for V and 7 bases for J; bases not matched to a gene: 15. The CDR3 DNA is TGTGCCAGCACCCTCAACAGGGGAGCCCCGAGTGGCTACACCTTC. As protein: CASTLNRGAPSGYTF. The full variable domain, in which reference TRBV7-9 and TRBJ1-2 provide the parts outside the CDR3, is DTGVSQNPRHKITKRGQNVTFRCDPISEHNRLYWYRQTLGQGPEFLTYFQNEAQLEKSRLLSDRFSAERPKGSFSTLEIQRTEQGDSAMYLCASTLNRGAPSGYTFGSGTRLTVV.